The following is a T cell receptor beta chain sequence with its context. CDR3 size: 11 residues. The V gene lost 6 bases and the J gene lost 5 bases, with 7 bases spanning the gap. The germline CDR1 and CDR2 sequences are LNHDA and SQIVND (reference sequence). The sample belongs to a study of cytomegalovirus exposure and HLA in healthy donors. Both 60 Vbeta primers and 13 Jbeta primers went into the PCR. Original data processing: Unique TCR beta chains totaled 65 million to 95 million in a later count, with some 10 million of them shared. Some clones are missing from TCRdb's copy, which holds only in-frame ones; the method was immunoSEQ multiplex PCR. V, J and clone size are taken as reported in that table, and D and trimming were inferred from the DNA itself. The sample consists of approximately 190,000 clones, more than 70% of them appearing once.

The rearrangement joins TRBV19 to TRBJ2-5; D is uncertain. Source material: PBMCs. The sequence was collected from a man aged 35-49 years in good health and CMV-seropositive. Written as DNA, the CDR3 is TGTGCCAGTAGGTCCGGGGAGACCCAGTACTTC. It is translated as CASRSGETQYF. The full variable domain, with the rest looked up from reference TRBV19 and TRBJ2-5, is DGGITQSPKYLFRKEGQNVTLSCEQNLNHDAMYWYRQDPGQGLRLIYYSQIVNDFQKGDIAEGYSVSREKKESFPLTVTSAQKNPTAFYLCASRSGETQYFGPGTRLLVL.